This TCR beta chain appears in the sequencing data of a study of T cell repertoires in cytomegalovirus infection. Study summary: CMV infection together with matching HLA type was indicated by public TCR beta signatures.

TCRdb analysed the reads with MiXCR anew, one entry per CDR3 protein. The table lists 80,000 to 95,000 distinct CDR3 sequences, around 32% of them singletons. Concerning this clonotype: What it binds is not known.

The germline V gene encodes CDR1 SGHNT and CDR2 YYREEE (reference sequence). V was cut by 0 bases and J by 11 bases, with 12 bases left in between. The CDR3 totals 13 residues. The sample here was CD8+ T cells from cultured PBMCs, taken from culture after CMV antigen stimulation. The TCR sequence derives from a human donor in good health (CMV status not recorded). Some clones in this sample may be carry-over from other donors' samples. The rearrangement uses TRBV5-4 and TRBJ1-5; D is uncertain. The CDR3 reads CASSLGVGQAQHF. The DNA for the CDR3 is TGTGCCAGCAGCTTGGGGGTCGGCCAGGCCCAGCATTTT. The full variable domain, its missing parts supplied by reference TRBV5-4 and TRBJ1-5, is ETGVTQSPTHLIKTRGQQVTLRCSSQSGHNTVSWYQQALGQGPQFIFQYYREEENGRGNFPPRFSGLQFPNYSSELNVNALELDDSALYLCASSLGVGQAQHFGDGTRLSIL.